This T cell receptor beta chain came from a study of T cell responses to AZD1222 COVID-19 vaccine. The length of the CDR3 is 12 residues. Germline V CDR1 and CDR2: SQVTM, ANQGSEA. V lost 7 bases to trimming and J lost 2 bases; unmatched junction nucleotides: 4. Data came from immunoSEQ multiplex PCR; TCRdb stores just in-frame clones and leaves some out. This sample carries about 150,000 clones, approximately 90% of them seen once, and the ten largest clones take roughly 3.8%. For this clone: Antigen: not known.

The study, taken as a whole, reports: Baseline seropositives among AZD1222 recipients totaled only 5 to 7. Sampled repertoires all dated from after the peak T cell response.

The sample in question was peripheral blood, obtained 28 days after the second AZD1222 dose. The chain has TRBV29-1 and TRBJ2-5; 7 nucleotides agree with TRBD2. This receptor was taken from an adult who received the AZD1222 COVID-19 vaccine. The CDR3 spells CSGGLLQETQYF. The DNA for the CDR3 is TGCAGCGGGGGACTACTTCAAGAGACCCAGTACTTC. Drawing the rest from reference TRBV29-1 and TRBJ2-5, the complete variable domain is SAVISQKPSRDICQRGTSLTIQCQVDSQVTMMFWYRQQPGQSLTLIATANQGSEATYESGFVIDKFPISRPNLTFSTLTVSNMSPEDSSIYLCSGGLLQETQYFGPGTRLLVL.